The sequence of this T cell receptor beta chain was determined in a study of sequential checkpoint blockade in melanoma. Turning to the study itself: First-line arms were nivolumab then ipilimumab, or the reverse, randomized 1:1. After nivolumab or ipilimumab alone, twenty-two patients had week-13 rebiopsies.

Study-wide results and limits: PD-L1 staining and CD8+ counts, not mutational load, tracked tumor T-cell clonality.

CDR1 SGDLS and CDR2 YYNGEE come from the germline V gene. V dropped 4 bases and J dropped 4; count of bases not matched to a gene: 1. This CDR3 is built from 13 residues. Only in-frame clones appear in the TCRdb table, and some are missing; sequencing was by immunoSEQ multiplex PCR. This sample yields about 37,000 clones, of which 30% to 40% are seen a single time; 1.6% belongs to the top ten. The treatment here: randomized to nivolumab then ipilimumab (arm A) or the reverse (arm B). DNA-damaging chemotherapy had not been given to any patient beforehand. A remark on this clone: The antigen remains undetermined.

The clonotype comes from a human donor with melanoma. The V call is TRBV9, the J call TRBJ2-2, with TRBD2 matching over 7 bases. This material consisted of tumor tissue (inferred from file names), taken from a patient given nivolumab and ipilimumab in sequence. The CDR3: CASSPGGTGELFF. CDR3 DNA: TGTGCCAGCAGCCCGGGAGGCACCGGGGAGCTGTTTTTT. Drawing the rest from reference TRBV9 and TRBJ2-2, the complete variable domain is DSGVTQTPKHLITATGQRVTLRCSPRSGDLSVYWYQQSLDQGLQFLIQYYNGEERAKGNILERFSAQQFPDLHSELNLSSLELGDSALYFCASSPGGTGELFFGEGSRLTVL.